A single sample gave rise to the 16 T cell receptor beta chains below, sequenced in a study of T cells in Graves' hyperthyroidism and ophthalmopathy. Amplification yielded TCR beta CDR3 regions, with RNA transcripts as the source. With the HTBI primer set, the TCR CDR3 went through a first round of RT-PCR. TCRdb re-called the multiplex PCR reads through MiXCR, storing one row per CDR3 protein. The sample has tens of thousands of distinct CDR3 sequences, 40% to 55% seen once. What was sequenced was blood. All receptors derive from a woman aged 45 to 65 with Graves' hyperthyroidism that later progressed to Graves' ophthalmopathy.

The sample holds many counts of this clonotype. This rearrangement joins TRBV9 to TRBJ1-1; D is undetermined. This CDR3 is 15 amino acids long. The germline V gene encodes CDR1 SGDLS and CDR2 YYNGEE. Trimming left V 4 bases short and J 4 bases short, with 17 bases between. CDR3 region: CASSPTERKGTEAFF. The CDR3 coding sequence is TGTGCCAGCAGCCCCACGGAGAGAAAGGGCACTGAAGCTTTCTTT.

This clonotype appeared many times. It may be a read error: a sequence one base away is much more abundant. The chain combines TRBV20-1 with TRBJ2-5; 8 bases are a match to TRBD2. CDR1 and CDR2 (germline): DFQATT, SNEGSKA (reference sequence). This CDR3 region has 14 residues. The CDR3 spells CGASGGEREETQYF. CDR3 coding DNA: TGCGGTGCCTCGGGGGGGGAAAGGGAAGAGACCCAGTACTTC.

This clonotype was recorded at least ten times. As DNA, the CDR3 is TGTGCCAGCGCGGGACAGACCTACGAGCAGTACTTC. Protein sequence: CASAGQTYEQYF. The chain combines TRBV6-1 with TRBJ2-7, with a possible D match to TRBD1 (7 bases). The CDR3 has 12 residues. Trimming removed 8 bases from V and 2 bases from J, with 10 bases in between. Germline V gene data show CDR1 as MNHNS and CDR2 as SASEGT.

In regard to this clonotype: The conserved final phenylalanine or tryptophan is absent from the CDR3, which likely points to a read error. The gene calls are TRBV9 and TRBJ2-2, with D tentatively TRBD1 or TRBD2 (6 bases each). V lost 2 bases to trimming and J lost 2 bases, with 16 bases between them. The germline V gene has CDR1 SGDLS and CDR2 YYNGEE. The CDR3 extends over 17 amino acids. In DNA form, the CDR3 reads TGTGCCAGCAGCGTCAACCCTCGGGGGCCAAACACCGGGGAGCTGTTTTCT. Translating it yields CASSVNPRGPNTGELFS.

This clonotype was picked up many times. CDR3 region: CASSLRLAYEQYF. The CDR3 DNA sequence: TGTGCCAGCAGCTTACGTCTAGCGTACGAGCAGTACTTC. J is TRBJ2-7 and V is TRBV13; D may be TRBD2 (6 bases). Trimming shortened V by 2 bases and J by 4 bases, and 9 bases separated the two germline ends. CDR1 PRHDT and CDR2 FYEKMQ come from the germline V gene (reference sequence). CDR3 length equals 13 residues.

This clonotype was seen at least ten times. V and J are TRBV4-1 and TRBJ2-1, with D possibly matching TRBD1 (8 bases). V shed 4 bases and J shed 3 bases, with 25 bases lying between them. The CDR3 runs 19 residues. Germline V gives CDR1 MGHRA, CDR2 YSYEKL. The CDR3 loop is CASSPQGAGASGGYNEQFF. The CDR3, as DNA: TGCGCCAGCAGCCCTCAGGGGGCGGGAGCTTCGGGCGGCTACAATGAGCAGTTCTTC.

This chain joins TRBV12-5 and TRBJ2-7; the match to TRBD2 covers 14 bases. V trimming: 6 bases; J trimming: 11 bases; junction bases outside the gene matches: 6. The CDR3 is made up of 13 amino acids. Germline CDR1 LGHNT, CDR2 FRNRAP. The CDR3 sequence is CASGLTSGRAKYF. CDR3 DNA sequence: TGTGCTAGTGGACTGACTAGCGGGAGGGCAAAGTACTTC.

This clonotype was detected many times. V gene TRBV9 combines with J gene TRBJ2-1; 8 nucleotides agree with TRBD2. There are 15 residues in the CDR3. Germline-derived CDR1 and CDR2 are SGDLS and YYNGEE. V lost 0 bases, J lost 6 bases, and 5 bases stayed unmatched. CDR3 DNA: TGTGCCAGCAGCGTAGAATACGGGAGGGCCAATGAGCAGTTCTTC. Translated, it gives CASSVEYGRANEQFF. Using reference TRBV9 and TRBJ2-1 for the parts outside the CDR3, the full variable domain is DSGVTQTPKHLITATGQRVTLRCSPRSGDLSVYWYQQSLDQGLQFLIQYYNGEERAKGNILERFSAQQFPDLHSELNLSSLELGDSALYFCASSVEYGRANEQFFGPGTRLTVL.

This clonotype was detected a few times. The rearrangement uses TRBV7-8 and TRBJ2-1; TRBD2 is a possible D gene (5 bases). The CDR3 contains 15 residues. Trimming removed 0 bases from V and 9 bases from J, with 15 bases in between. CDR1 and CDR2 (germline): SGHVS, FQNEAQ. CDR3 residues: CASSLADRGNTEQFF. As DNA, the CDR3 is TGTGCCAGCAGCTTAGCTGACCGGGGAAACACTGAGCAGTTCTTC. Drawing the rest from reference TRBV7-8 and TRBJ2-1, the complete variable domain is GAGVSQSPRYKVAKRGQDVALRCDPISGHVSLFWYQQALGQGPEFLTYFQNEAQLDKSGLPSDRFFAERPEGSVSTLKIQRTQQEDSAVYLCASSLADRGNTEQFFGPGTRLTVL.

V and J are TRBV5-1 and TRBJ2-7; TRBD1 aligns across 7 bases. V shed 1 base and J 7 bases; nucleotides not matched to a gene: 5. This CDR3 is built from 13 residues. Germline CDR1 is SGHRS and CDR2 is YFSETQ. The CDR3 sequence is CASSLHGGQEQYF. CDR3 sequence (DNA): TGCGCCAGCAGCTTGCATGGGGGACAGGAGCAGTACTTC.

In DNA form, the CDR3 reads TGTACCGGTTCCCGGGAGCCAAATTCACCCCTCCACTTT. Translated, it gives CTGSREPNSPLHF. V gene TRBV11-2 combines with J gene TRBJ1-6, with no clear D. The germline V gene encodes CDR1 SGHAT and CDR2 FQNNGV. This CDR3 is built from 13 residues. The full variable domain, completed using reference TRBV11-2 and TRBJ1-6, is EAGVAQSPRYKIIEKRQSVAFWCNPISGHATLYWYQQILGQGPKLLIQFQNNGVVDDSQLPKDRFSAERLKGVDSTLKIQPAKLEDSAVYLCTGSREPNSPLHFGNGTRLTVT.

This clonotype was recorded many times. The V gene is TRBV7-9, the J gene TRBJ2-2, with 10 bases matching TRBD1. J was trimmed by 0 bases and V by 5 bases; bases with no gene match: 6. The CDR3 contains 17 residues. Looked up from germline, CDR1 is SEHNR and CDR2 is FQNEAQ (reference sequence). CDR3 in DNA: TGTGCCAGCAGCCCAAGGACAGGGGGACCGAACACCGGGGAGCTGTTTTTT. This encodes CASSPRTGGPNTGELFF.

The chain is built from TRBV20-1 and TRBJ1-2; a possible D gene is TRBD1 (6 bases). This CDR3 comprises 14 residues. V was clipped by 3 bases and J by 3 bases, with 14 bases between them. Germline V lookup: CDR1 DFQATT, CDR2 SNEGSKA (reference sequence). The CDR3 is CSASRDTKDYGYTF. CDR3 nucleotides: TGCAGTGCTAGCCGGGACACCAAGGACTATGGCTACACCTTC.

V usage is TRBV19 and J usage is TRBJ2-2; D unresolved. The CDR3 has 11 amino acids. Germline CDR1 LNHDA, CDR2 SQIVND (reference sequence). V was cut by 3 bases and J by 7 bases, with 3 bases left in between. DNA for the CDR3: TGTGCCAGTAGTATGAGCGGGGAGCTGTTTTTT. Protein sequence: CASSMSGELFF.

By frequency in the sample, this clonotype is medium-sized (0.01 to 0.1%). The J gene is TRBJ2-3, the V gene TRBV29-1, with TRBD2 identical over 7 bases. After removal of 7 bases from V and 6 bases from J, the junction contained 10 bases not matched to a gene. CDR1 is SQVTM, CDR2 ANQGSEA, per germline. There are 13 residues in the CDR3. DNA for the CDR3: TGCAGCGGGCTGCGGGGGACCCAGGATACGCAGTATTTT. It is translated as CSGLRGTQDTQYF.

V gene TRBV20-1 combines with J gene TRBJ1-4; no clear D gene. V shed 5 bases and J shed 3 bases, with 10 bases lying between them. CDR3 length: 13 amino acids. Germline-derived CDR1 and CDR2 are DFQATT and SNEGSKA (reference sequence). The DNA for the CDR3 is TGCAGTGCTCAGAGGCCGGCTAATGAAAAACTGTTTTTT. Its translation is CSAQRPANEKLFF.